The source of this T cell receptor (beta chain) is a study of cytomegalovirus exposure and HLA in healthy donors. Findings and caveats of the study: The authors listed over 150 TCR beta chains as cytomegalovirus-associated. A few CMV-associated chains proved CMV antigen-specific in vitro.

60 Vbeta and 13 Jbeta primers were used in PCR. TCRdb's copy holds only in-frame clones and misses some; the assay was immunoSEQ multiplex PCR. This sample has 90,000 to 120,000 clones, with 82% found just once. Germline loops: CDR1 SGHRS, CDR2 YFSETQ. V shed 2 bases, J shed 2 bases, and the junction held 14 bases outside the gene matches. The CDR3 is 18 residues long. Comments on this clone: Antigen specificity is unknown.

The specimen sequenced was PBMCs. This TCR was sampled from a man aged 25-45 years in good health and CMV-seropositive. V is TRBV5-1 and J is TRBJ1-1; 8 nucleotides line up with TRBD1. In nucleotides, the CDR3 is TGCGCCAGCAGCTTTACCGGGACAGGTAGTTTCTTTAACACTGAAGCTTTCTTT. It yields the protein CASSFTGTGSFFNTEAFF.